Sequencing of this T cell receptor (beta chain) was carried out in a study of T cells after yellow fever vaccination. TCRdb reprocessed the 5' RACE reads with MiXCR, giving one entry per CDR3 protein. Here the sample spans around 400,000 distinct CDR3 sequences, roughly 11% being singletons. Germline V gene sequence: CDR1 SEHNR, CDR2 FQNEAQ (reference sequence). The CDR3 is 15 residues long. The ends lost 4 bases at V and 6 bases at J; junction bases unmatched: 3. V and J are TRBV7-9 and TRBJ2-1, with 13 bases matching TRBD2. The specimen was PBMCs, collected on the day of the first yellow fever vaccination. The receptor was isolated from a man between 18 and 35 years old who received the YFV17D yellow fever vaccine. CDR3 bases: TGTGCCAGCAGCTCCGGGACTAGCGGGACCAATGAGCAGTTCTTC. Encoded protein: CASSSGTSGTNEQFF. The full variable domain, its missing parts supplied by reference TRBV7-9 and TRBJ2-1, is DTGVSQNPRHKITKRGQNVTFRCDPISEHNRLYWYRQTLGQGPEFLTYFQNEAQLEKSRLLSDRFSAERPKGSFSTLEIQRTEQGDSAMYLCASSSGTSGTNEQFFGPGTRLTVL.